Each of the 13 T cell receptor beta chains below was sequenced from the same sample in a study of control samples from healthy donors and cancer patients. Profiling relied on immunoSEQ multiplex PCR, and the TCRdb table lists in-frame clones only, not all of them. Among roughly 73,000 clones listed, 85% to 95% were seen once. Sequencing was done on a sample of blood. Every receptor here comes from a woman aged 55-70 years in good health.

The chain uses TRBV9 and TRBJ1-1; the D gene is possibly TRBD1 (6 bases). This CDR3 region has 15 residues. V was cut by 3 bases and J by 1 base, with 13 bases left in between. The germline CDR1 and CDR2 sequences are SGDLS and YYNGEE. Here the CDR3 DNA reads TGTGCCAGCAGCGGGACGGGGGGCTCGAACACTGAAGCTTTCTTT. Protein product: CASSGTGGSNTEAFF.

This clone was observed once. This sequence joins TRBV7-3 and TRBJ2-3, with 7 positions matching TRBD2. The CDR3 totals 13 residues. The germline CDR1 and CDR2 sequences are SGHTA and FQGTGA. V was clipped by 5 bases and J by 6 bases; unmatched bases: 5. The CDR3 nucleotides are TGTGCCAGCAGCCCCCGAGCGGGGGATACGCAGTATTTT. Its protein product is CASSPRAGDTQYF. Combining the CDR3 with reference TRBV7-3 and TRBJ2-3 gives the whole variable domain GAGVSQTPSNKVTEKGKYVELRCDPISGHTALYWYRQSLGQGPEFLIYFQGTGAADDSGLPNDRFFAVRPEGSVSTLKIQRTERGDSAVYLCASSPRAGDTQYFGPGTRLTVL.

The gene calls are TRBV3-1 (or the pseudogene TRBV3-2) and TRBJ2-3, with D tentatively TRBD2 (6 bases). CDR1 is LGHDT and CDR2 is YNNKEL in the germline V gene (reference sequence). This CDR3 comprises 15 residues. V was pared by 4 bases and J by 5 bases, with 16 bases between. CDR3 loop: CASSPTSTAGDTQYF. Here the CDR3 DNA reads TGTGCCAGCAGCCCGACTAGTACCGCCGGAGATACGCAGTATTTT.

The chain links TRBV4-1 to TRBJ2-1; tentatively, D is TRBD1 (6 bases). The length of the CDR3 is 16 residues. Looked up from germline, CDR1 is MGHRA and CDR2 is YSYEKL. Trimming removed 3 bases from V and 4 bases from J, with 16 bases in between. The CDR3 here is CASSQFHRTAYNEQFF. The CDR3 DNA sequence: TGCGCCAGCAGCCAGTTTCACAGGACAGCTTACAATGAGCAGTTCTTC.

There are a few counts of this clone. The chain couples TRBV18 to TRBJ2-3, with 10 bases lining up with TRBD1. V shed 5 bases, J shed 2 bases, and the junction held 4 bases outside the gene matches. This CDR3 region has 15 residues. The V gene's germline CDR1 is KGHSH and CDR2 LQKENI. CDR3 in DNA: TGTGCCAGCTCATCCGGGACAGGGGCCACAGATACGCAGTATTTT. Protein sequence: CASSSGTGATDTQYF.

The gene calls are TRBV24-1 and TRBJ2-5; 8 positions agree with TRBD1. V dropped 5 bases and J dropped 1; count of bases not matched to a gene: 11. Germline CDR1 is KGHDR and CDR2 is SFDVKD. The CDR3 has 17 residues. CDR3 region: CATSGTQGARGQETQYF. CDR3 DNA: TGTGCCACCAGTGGGACCCAGGGGGCGAGGGGCCAAGAGACCCAGTACTTC.

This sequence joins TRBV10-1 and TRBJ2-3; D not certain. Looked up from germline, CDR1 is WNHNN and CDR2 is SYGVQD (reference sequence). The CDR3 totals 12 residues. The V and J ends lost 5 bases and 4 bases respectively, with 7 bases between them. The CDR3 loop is CASSPGADTQYF. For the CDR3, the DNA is TGCGCCAGCAGTCCAGGAGCAGATACGCAGTATTTT.

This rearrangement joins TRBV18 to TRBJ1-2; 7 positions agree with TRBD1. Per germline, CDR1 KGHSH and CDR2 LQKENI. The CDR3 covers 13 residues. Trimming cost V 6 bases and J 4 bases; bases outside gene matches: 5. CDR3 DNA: TGTGCCAGCTCCGAAGACAGGGCCTATGGCTACACCTTC. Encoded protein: CASSEDRAYGYTF.

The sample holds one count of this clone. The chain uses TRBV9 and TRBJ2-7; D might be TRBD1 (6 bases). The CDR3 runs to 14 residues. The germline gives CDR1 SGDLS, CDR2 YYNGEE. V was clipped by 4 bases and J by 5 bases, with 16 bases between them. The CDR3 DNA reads TGTGCCAGCAGCTCCTACCGGGACACCGACGAGCAGTACTTC. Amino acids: CASSSYRDTDEQYF.

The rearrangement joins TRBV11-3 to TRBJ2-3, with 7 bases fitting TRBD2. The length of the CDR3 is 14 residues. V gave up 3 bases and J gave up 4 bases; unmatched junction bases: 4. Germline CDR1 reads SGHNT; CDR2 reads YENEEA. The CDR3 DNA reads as TGTGCCAGCAGCTTTGCGGGAGAGGCAGATACGCAGTATTTT. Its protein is CASSFAGEADTQYF.

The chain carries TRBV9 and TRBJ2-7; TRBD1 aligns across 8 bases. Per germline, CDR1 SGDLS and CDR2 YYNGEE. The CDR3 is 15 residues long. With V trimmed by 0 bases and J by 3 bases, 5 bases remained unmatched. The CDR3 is CASSVGPQGGYEQYF. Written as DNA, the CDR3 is TGTGCCAGCAGCGTAGGACCACAGGGGGGCTACGAGCAGTACTTC.

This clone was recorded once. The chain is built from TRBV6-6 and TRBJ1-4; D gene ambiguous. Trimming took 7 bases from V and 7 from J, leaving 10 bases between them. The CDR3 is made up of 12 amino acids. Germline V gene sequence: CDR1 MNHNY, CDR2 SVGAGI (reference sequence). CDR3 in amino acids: CASKREGEKLFF. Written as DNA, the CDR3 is TGTGCCAGCAAGAGGGAGGGTGAAAAACTGTTTTTT.

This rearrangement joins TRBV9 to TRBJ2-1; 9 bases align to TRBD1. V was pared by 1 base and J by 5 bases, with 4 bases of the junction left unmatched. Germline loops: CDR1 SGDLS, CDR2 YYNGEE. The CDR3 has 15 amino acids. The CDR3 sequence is CASSVRGQGHNEQFF. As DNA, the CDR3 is TGTGCCAGCAGCGTACGGGGACAGGGCCACAATGAGCAGTTCTTC.